This T cell receptor (beta chain) was sequenced during a study of blood T cell repertoires in COVID-19. In regard to this clone: This CDR3 is also generated by other DNA sequences in the sample.

The CDR3 is made up of 14 amino acids. V lost 3 bases and J lost 8; bases outside the gene matches: 4. Germline V gives CDR1 LNHDA, CDR2 SQIVND (reference sequence). Sequencing was performed with immunoSEQ multiplex PCR; in TCRdb, only in-frame clones are kept and a portion is missing. The data contain some 200,000 clones, 82% of them singletons. The source is a woman aged 65 to 85 with COVID-19, enrolled during active disease. This chain joins TRBV19 and TRBJ1-6; 7 positions agree with TRBD1. Sequenced material: peripheral blood. CDR3 residues: CASSITGEDSPLHF. Here the CDR3 DNA reads TGTGCCAGTAGTATCACAGGGGAGGATTCACCCCTCCACTTT.